Listed below are T cell receptor beta chains from one sample, sequenced in a study of T cell responses to AZD1222 COVID-19 vaccine. The method was immunoSEQ multiplex PCR; TCRdb's version includes in-frame clones alone and lacks a portion of them. This sample yields approximately 73,000 clones, of which roughly 80% are seen a single time; about 3.1% belongs to the top ten. The specimen comprised peripheral blood, sampled on day 0 of AZD1222 vaccination. All receptors derive from an adult in good health. The CDR3 runs from the conserved cysteine through the conserved F or W. Each record gives: V gene, clone size, D gene, J gene, CDR3 DNA, CDR3 protein. A D gene is named only where the DNA matches it firmly. Clone size is stated in some rows and not others, as once, few, many or a class when expanded.

v_call: TRBV2
clone_size: -
d_call: TRBD1
j_call: TRBJ2-5
cdr3_nt: TGTGCCAGCCAGACCGGGACAGGGACAGAGACCCAGTACTTC
cdr3_aa: CASQTGTGTETQYF

v_call: TRBV5-4
clone_size: -
d_call: -
j_call: TRBJ1-6
cdr3_nt: TGTGCCAGCAGCCCGGGCCTAGACACTTCACCCCTCCACTTT
cdr3_aa: CASSPGLDTSPLHF

v_call: TRBV5-5
clone_size: -
d_call: -
j_call: TRBJ1-5
cdr3_nt: TGTGCCAGCAGCTTGGAGGGAACGGGCAATCAGCCCCAGCATTTT
cdr3_aa: CASSLEGTGNQPQHF

v_call: TRBV5-4
clone_size: -
d_call: TRBD1
j_call: TRBJ1-2
cdr3_nt: TGTGCCAGCAGCGCCTGGGGGACAGGGGACGAGGGCTACACCTTC
cdr3_aa: CASSAWGTGDEGYTF

v_call: TRBV28
clone_size: -
d_call: -
j_call: TRBJ1-6
cdr3_nt: TGTGCCAGCAGTTTCAGACAGAATAATTCACCCCTCCACTTT
cdr3_aa: CASSFRQNNSPLHF

v_call: TRBV30
clone_size: -
d_call: -
j_call: TRBJ2-4
cdr3_nt: TGTGCCTGGAGCGCTGGATCCCACCTTCAGTACTTC
cdr3_aa: CAWSAGSHLQYF

v_call: TRBV3-1/TRBV3-2
clone_size: -
d_call: TRBD2
j_call: TRBJ2-1
cdr3_nt: TGTGCCAGCAGCCCCCAGCCTAGCGGGGGGGGTAATGAGCAGTTCTTC
cdr3_aa: CASSPQPSGGGNEQFF

v_call: TRBV4-1
clone_size: few
d_call: -
j_call: TRBJ1-4
cdr3_nt: TGCGCCAGCAGCCATAGGGGGGGTTCTAATGAAAAACTGTTTTTT
cdr3_aa: CASSHRGGSNEKLFF

v_call: TRBV3-1/TRBV3-2
clone_size: few
d_call: -
j_call: TRBJ2-7
cdr3_nt: TGTGCCAGCAGCCAAGAATTACAGAGGTCCTACGAGCAGTACTTC
cdr3_aa: CASSQELQRSYEQYF

v_call: TRBV7-9
clone_size: once
d_call: -
j_call: TRBJ1-6
cdr3_nt: TGTGCCAGCAGCTTAGGTGATTCACCCCTCCACTTT
cdr3_aa: CASSLGDSPLHF

v_call: TRBV5-6
clone_size: -
d_call: -
j_call: TRBJ1-2
cdr3_nt: TGTGCCAGCAGCTTAAAACACCGTAACTATGGCTACACCTTC
cdr3_aa: CASSLKHRNYGYTF

v_call: TRBV13
clone_size: -
d_call: -
j_call: TRBJ1-6
cdr3_nt: TGTGCCAGCAGCTTAGACCATAATTCACCCCTCCACTTT
cdr3_aa: CASSLDHNSPLHF

v_call: TRBV7-2
clone_size: -
d_call: TRBD2
j_call: TRBJ2-5
cdr3_nt: TGTGCCAGCAGCCCCCGGACTAGCGGGAGAGGAGAGACCCAGTACTTC
cdr3_aa: CASSPRTSGRGETQYF

v_call: TRBV19
clone_size: -
d_call: -
j_call: TRBJ2-4
cdr3_nt: TGTGCCAGTACCCCCGGTAGAACTCTAGCCAAAAACATTCAGTACTTC
cdr3_aa: CASTPGRTLAKNIQYF

v_call: TRBV19
clone_size: few
d_call: TRBD1
j_call: TRBJ2-3
cdr3_nt: TGTGCCAGTAGCCAGGGGGCCTTCACAGATACGCAGTATTTT
cdr3_aa: CASSQGAFTDTQYF

v_call: TRBV19
clone_size: once
d_call: -
j_call: TRBJ1-1
cdr3_nt: TGTGCCAGTAGTATTAGGTTGAACACTGAAGCTTTCTTT
cdr3_aa: CASSIRLNTEAFF

v_call: TRBV30
clone_size: once
d_call: -
j_call: TRBJ2-5
cdr3_nt: TGTGCCTGGAGCAGAGGACATAAAGAAGAGACCCAGTACTTC
cdr3_aa: CAWSRGHKEETQYF

v_call: TRBV7-6
clone_size: few
d_call: -
j_call: TRBJ2-6
cdr3_nt: TGTGCCAGCAGGAGGGACTCTGGGGCCAACGTCCTGACTTTC
cdr3_aa: CASRRDSGANVLTF

v_call: TRBV5-4
clone_size: -
d_call: -
j_call: TRBJ1-1
cdr3_nt: TGTGCCAGCAGCCTCAGAGGTGGGGCCTTGAACACTGAAGCTTTCTTT
cdr3_aa: CASSLRGGALNTEAFF

v_call: TRBV10-3
clone_size: -
d_call: TRBD1
j_call: TRBJ1-1
cdr3_nt: TGTGCCATCAGAGGGGGACAGGGGTACACTGAAGCTTTCTTT
cdr3_aa: CAIRGGQGYTEAFF

v_call: TRBV4-2
clone_size: once
d_call: TRBD1
j_call: TRBJ2-7
cdr3_nt: TGTGCCAGCAGTTTCGGGACAGGGGATTACGAGCAGTACTTC
cdr3_aa: CASSFGTGDYEQYF

v_call: TRBV10-1
clone_size: -
d_call: -
j_call: TRBJ2-7
cdr3_nt: TGCGCCAATACGGACCGAGGAGGCTACGAGCAGTACTTC
cdr3_aa: CANTDRGGYEQYF

v_call: TRBV23-1
clone_size: -
d_call: -
j_call: TRBJ2-7
cdr3_nt: TGCGCCAGCAGCCCCAGGGGCCACGAGCAGTACTTC
cdr3_aa: CASSPRGHEQYF

v_call: TRBV12-3/TRBV12-4
clone_size: -
d_call: -
j_call: TRBJ1-2
cdr3_nt: TGTGCCAGCAGTTTCGGGGCCTTTGGCTACACCTTC
cdr3_aa: CASSFGAFGYTF

v_call: TRBV28
clone_size: few
d_call: -
j_call: TRBJ2-1
cdr3_nt: TGTGCCAGCAGTAGCGGGTCGAATGAGCAGTTCTTC
cdr3_aa: CASSSGSNEQFF

v_call: TRBV7-2
clone_size: -
d_call: -
j_call: TRBJ1-5
cdr3_nt: TGTGCCAGCAGCCTGGCGGTGGGGCCCCAGCATTTT
cdr3_aa: CASSLAVGPQHF

v_call: TRBV7-9
clone_size: -
d_call: -
j_call: TRBJ1-1
cdr3_nt: TGTGCCAGCAGCTTAGGAGGCCCCACTGAAGCTTTCTTT
cdr3_aa: CASSLGGPTEAFF

v_call: TRBV5-4
clone_size: -
d_call: -
j_call: TRBJ2-2
cdr3_nt: TGTGCCAGCAGCGCTACCTTACGTCAGAGGACCGGGGAGCTGTTTTTT
cdr3_aa: CASSATLRQRTGELFF

v_call: TRBV19
clone_size: -
d_call: -
j_call: TRBJ2-2
cdr3_nt: TGTGCCAGTAGTCTCCTAGAAAGGAACACCGGGGAGCTGTTTTTT
cdr3_aa: CASSLLERNTGELFF

v_call: TRBV25-1
clone_size: -
d_call: TRBD2
j_call: TRBJ2-5
cdr3_nt: TGTGCCAGCAGTGAATATGGGCGGTCGGGAGGAGAGACCCAGTACTTC
cdr3_aa: CASSEYGRSGGETQYF

v_call: TRBV12-5
clone_size: -
d_call: TRBD1
j_call: TRBJ1-1
cdr3_nt: TGTGCTAGTGGGTTGACAGGGCGAACTGAAGCTTTCTTT
cdr3_aa: CASGLTGRTEAFF

v_call: TRBV7-2
clone_size: -
d_call: TRBD2
j_call: TRBJ2-1
cdr3_nt: TGTGCCAGCAGCTTAACTCAGAGGGGCGGGAGGTTCTTC
cdr3_aa: CASSLTQRGGRFF

v_call: TRBV18
clone_size: few
d_call: -
j_call: TRBJ1-2
cdr3_nt: TGTGCCAGCTCTTCCTTCTCGGGGAAAGCTCGCTATGGCTACACCTTC
cdr3_aa: CASSSFSGKARYGYTF